This entry describes one T cell receptor (beta chain). The source of the sample is a study of shared clonotypes between healthy human individuals. Overall study context: Each donor's CD8 memory used one plate, CD8 naive two, each CD4 subset three.

Produced via immunoSEQ multiplex PCR; TCRdb's table is partial and in-frame only. This sample has about 600,000 clones, with around 97% found just once. The V gene end was trimmed by 2 bases and the J gene end by 3 bases; junction bases not matched to a gene: 4. This CDR3 comprises 16 residues. Germline CDR1 reads ENHRY; CDR2 reads SYGVKD. The source of this sequence is a young woman in good health. This chain connects TRBV10-3 to TRBJ2-3; TRBD2 aligns across 11 bases. Sequenced material: naive CD4+ T cells sorted from blood. Specified subset: CD45RA+ positively selected. This chain's CDR3 is CAISEPTSGDTDTQYF. Here the CDR3 DNA reads TGTGCCATCAGTGAGCCGACTAGCGGGGATACAGATACGCAGTATTTT.